The 19 T cell receptor beta chains below all came from one sample that was sequenced in a study of CD8+ T cells in alopecia areata. Documented treatment: oral pan-JAK inhibitor, 5-10 mg twice daily. RNA, once extracted, was reverse transcribed into cDNA for use as the sequencing template. Only in-frame clones appear in the TCRdb table, and some are missing; sequencing was by immunoSEQ multiplex PCR. The top ten hold 0.93% of the sample, which has over 250,000 clones, roughly 60% seen once. Sample: CD4+ T cells sorted from blood, taken at week 52, from a patient treated with tofacitinib. These receptors originate from a human donor with alopecia areata.

This clone was found once. The chain couples TRBV5-1 to TRBJ1-6, with D possibly TRBD1 on 6 matching bases. The CDR3 is 13 amino acids. CDR1 and CDR2 (germline): SGHRS, YFSETQ. Trimming removed 4 bases from V and 7 bases from J, with 9 bases in between. CDR3 protein: CASSTDRNSPLHF. DNA of the CDR3: TGCGCCAGCAGCACGGACAGAAATTCACCCCTCCACTTT.

The chain links TRBV28 to TRBJ2-1; either TRBD1 or TRBD2 may fit D (6 bases each). The CDR3 covers 13 residues. Germline V CDR1 and CDR2: MDHEN, SYDVKM. The V end lost 6 bases, the J end lost 4 bases, and 10 bases lay between the germline ends. The CDR3: CASSIGGYNEQFF. DNA for the CDR3: TGTGCCAGCAGCATAGGGGGGTACAATGAGCAGTTCTTC.

This chain links TRBV29-1 with TRBJ2-7; D gene unclear. Trimming removed 5 bases at V and 1 base at J, with 15 bases between. Germline-derived CDR1 and CDR2 are SQVTM and ANQGSEA. This CDR3 is built from 14 residues. This CDR3 reads CSVRPLTGSYEQYF. In DNA, the CDR3 is TGCAGCGTTCGGCCTTTGACCGGGTCCTACGAGCAGTACTTC.

This chain joins TRBV4-1 and TRBJ2-1, with D perhaps matching TRBD2 (6 bases). The germline V and J ends were trimmed by 1 base and 11 bases, with 12 bases remaining between them. Germline V gives CDR1 MGHRA, CDR2 YSYEKL. CDR3 length equals 13 residues. The CDR3 DNA follows: TGCGCCAGCAGCCAAGTGGAGGAGGGCCAGCAGTTCTTC. Encoded protein: CASSQVEEGQQFF.

This chain uses TRBV29-1 with TRBJ2-7; 10 nucleotides line up with TRBD1. CDR3 size: 15 residues. The ends lost 5 bases at V and 6 bases at J; junction bases unmatched: 13. The germline CDR1 and CDR2 sequences are SQVTM and ANQGSEA. The CDR3 DNA is TGCAGCGTTCGGGGACCTCGGACAGGGGGAAGCGAGCAGTACTTC. This codes for CSVRGPRTGGSEQYF.

The CDR3 region is CASSYGAGASPLHF. The CDR3 DNA follows: TGTGCCAGCAGTTACGGGGCAGGGGCTTCACCCCTCCACTTT. The chain carries TRBV6-6 and TRBJ1-6, with D possibly matching TRBD1 (6 bases). Germline loops: CDR1 MNHNY, CDR2 SVGAGI (reference sequence). Trimming cost V 2 bases and J 9 bases, with 11 bases left between them. The CDR3 runs to 14 residues.

This chain links TRBV6-5 with TRBJ1-6; tentative D call: TRBD1 (5 bases). V was shortened by 2 bases and J by 10 bases, with 9 bases between the two germline ends. Germline assignment: CDR1 MNHEY and CDR2 SVGAGI. The CDR3 loop spans 13 amino acids. CDR3 sequence (DNA): TGTGCCAGCAGTTACGCGACAGTCTCACCCCTCCACTTT. Its translation: CASSYATVSPLHF.

In this sample, this clone turned up once. The rearrangement links TRBV9 to TRBJ2-5; 10 bases match TRBD2. CDR1 SGDLS and CDR2 YYNGEE come from the germline V gene. With V trimmed by 0 bases and J by 6 bases, 8 bases remained unmatched. The CDR3 contains 16 residues. Here the CDR3 DNA reads TGTGCCAGCAGCGTAGCTCCCAGCGGGGGGGCCCAGACCCAGTACTTC. Its protein product is CASSVAPSGGAQTQYF.

This clone was recorded a few times. This rearrangement joins TRBV29-1 to TRBJ2-3, with 8 nucleotides matching TRBD2. Germline trimming cut 0 bases from V and 9 bases from J; bases unmatched to any gene: 11. The V gene's germline CDR1 is SQVTM and CDR2 ANQGSEA. This CDR3 comprises 15 residues. As DNA, the CDR3 is TGCAGCGTTGAAGATTTTTGGGAGCGGGGGACCACGCAGTATTTT. As protein: CSVEDFWERGTTQYF.

This chain uses TRBV5-1 with TRBJ2-5, with TRBD2 matching over 7 bases. Per the germline V gene, CDR1 is SGHRS and CDR2 is YFSETQ. Trimming cost V 4 bases and J 2 bases; bases outside gene matches: 8. This CDR3 region has 15 residues. The CDR3 loop is CASSVGGGLQETQYF. The CDR3 coding sequence is TGCGCCAGCAGCGTCGGCGGGGGACTTCAAGAGACCCAGTACTTC.

The rearrangement links TRBV4-3 to TRBJ1-5, with a weak D call TRBD1 (5 bases). Germline V gene sequence: CDR1 LGHNA, CDR2 YSLEER. This CDR3 comprises 15 residues. V lost 0 bases to trimming and J lost 2 bases, with 8 bases between them. CDR3 coding DNA: TGCGCCAGCAGCCAAGACAGGGCCGGCAATCAGCCCCAGCATTTT. Protein product: CASSQDRAGNQPQHF.

The chain has TRBV6-1 and TRBJ2-2, with 7 bases that match TRBD1. The CDR3 has 17 amino acids. Germline CDR1 and CDR2: MNHNS and SASEGT. Unmatched junction bases numbered 10, after V lost 2 bases and J lost 4 bases. The CDR3 spells CASSESLPGQSTGELFF. The CDR3 DNA is TGTGCCAGCAGTGAAAGTTTGCCGGGACAGTCCACCGGGGAGCTGTTTTTT.

The CDR3 coding sequence is TGTGCCTGGGGACTCGGACAGGGTATTGGGCCCGGGGAGCTGTTTTTT. As protein: CAWGLGQGIGPGELFF. The rearrangement joins TRBV30 to TRBJ2-2; TRBD1 agrees at 8 bases. The germline V gene encodes CDR1 GTSNPN and CDR2 SVGIG (reference sequence). The CDR3 has 16 residues. V shed 5 bases, J shed 6 bases, and the junction held 14 bases outside the gene matches.

The chain uses TRBV4-1 and TRBJ2-7, with D uncertain. The CDR3 sequence is 14 residues long. Trimming left V 4 bases short and J 2 bases short, with 12 bases between. Germline CDR1 is MGHRA and CDR2 is YSYEKL. As DNA, the CDR3 is TGCGCCAGCAGCCGTCAGGCAGGCACCTACGAGCAGTACTTC. The encoded protein is CASSRQAGTYEQYF.

This clone was observed a handful of times. The chain recombines TRBV30 with TRBJ2-2; D is possibly TRBD1 (6 bases). This CDR3 has 15 residues. With 1 base removed from V and 3 bases from J, the gap between germline ends came to 12 bases. The germline V gene encodes CDR1 GTSNPN and CDR2 SVGIG (reference sequence). The DNA for the CDR3 is TGTGCCTGGAGTGGGAGGCCAGGGGACACCGGGGAGCTGTTTTTT. Residues: CAWSGRPGDTGELFF.

The rearrangement links TRBV7-3 to TRBJ1-1; D gene unclear. Germline CDR1 SGHTA, CDR2 FQGTGA. The V end lost 3 bases, the J end lost 5 bases, and 10 bases lay between the germline ends. The CDR3 has 13 amino acids. The DNA for the CDR3 is TGTGCCAGCAGCTTGGAACCTGTTACTGAAGCTTTCTTT. Protein sequence: CASSLEPVTEAFF.

CDR3 in DNA: TGCGCCAGCAGCCCAGGGGGGCAACTAGAGACCCAGTACTTC. Amino acids: CASSPGGQLETQYF. This sequence joins TRBV5-1 and TRBJ2-5, with a possible D match to TRBD1 (7 bases). Trimming shortened V by 4 bases and J by 4 bases, and 14 bases separated the two germline ends. Germline CDR1 SGHRS, CDR2 YFSETQ. The CDR3 covers 14 residues.

The gene calls are TRBV29-1 and TRBJ1-3; D uncertain. The CDR3 contains 12 residues. V shed 6 bases and J shed 7 bases, with 13 bases lying between them. Germline assignment: CDR1 SQVTM and CDR2 ANQGSEA. The CDR3 nucleotides are TGCAGCGTCGTGGACCCGGCGAACACCATATATTTT. Residues: CSVVDPANTIYF.

The chain combines TRBV9 with TRBJ2-2; D unresolved. This CDR3 has 16 residues. Germline lookup yields CDR1 SGDLS and CDR2 YYNGEE. V was cut by 5 bases and J by 0 bases, with 14 bases left in between. The CDR3 sequence: CASSYRAGANTGELFF. The CDR3 nucleotides are TGTGCCAGCAGTTATCGGGCAGGCGCGAACACCGGGGAGCTGTTTTTT.